This T cell receptor beta chain was retrieved from a study of OX40 agonist ivuxolimab in advanced cancers. Study at large: Patients received ivuxolimab, an agonistic anti-OX40 (CD134) antibody. Age averaged around 60 years (range about 20 to 80), and just over 80% were male.

Autoimmune disease history or systemic immunosuppression was exclusionary. Broader study findings: Dose levels from 0.1 to 3.0 mg/kg saw CD4+ and CD8+ blood T cells expand clonally by week 6.

This CDR3 contains 14 residues. V lost 2 bases to trimming and J lost 2 bases, with 9 bases between them. Germline CDR1 is SGHVS and CDR2 is FNYEAQ. Remarks on this clone: Its matching antigen is unknown.

Profiling relied on immunoSEQ multiplex PCR, and the TCRdb table lists in-frame clones only, not all of them. The profile covers around 60,000 clones, with about 86% appearing a single time and approximately 1% taken by the ten largest. The V and J genes are TRBV7-6 and TRBJ1-1, with D perhaps TRBD1 (5 bases). The clonotype originates from an adult with an advanced solid tumor such as melanoma, head and neck, liver or kidney cancer. The sample in question was CD4+ or CD8+ T cells sorted from blood, obtained in a trial of the OX40 agonist ivuxolimab. The CDR3, as DNA: TGTGCCAGCAGCTTAATTGGGGGAAACACTGAAGCTTTCTTT. It specifies CASSLIGGNTEAFF.